This T cell receptor (delta chain) was observed in a study of gamma-delta chains in newborns, infants, children. On the study more broadly: Microbial exposure reportedly drives polyclonal innate γδ T cell expansion after birth.

The V and J ends lost 3 bases and 8 bases respectively, with 18 bases between them. The CDR3 is made up of 14 amino acids. Germline lookup yields CDR1 GEAIGNYY and CDR2 EKD. TCRdb re-identified clones in the reads via CATT. The sample has about 4,000 delta-chain clones, about 38% seen once. This TCR derives from a child who received the measles vaccine. The sequenced material came from blood. The J gene is TRDJ1, the V gene TRDV2; D gene unclear. The CDR3 here is CACDAVPHSPKLIF. CDR3 nucleotides: TGTGCCTGTGACGCCGTCCCCCACAGCCCGAAACTCATCTTT.